Reported below is one T cell receptor beta chain. The antigen is undetermined. The data derive from a study of cytomegalovirus exposure and HLA in healthy donors. Notes on the study in general: Later analysis associated a missense DCLRE1C variant with TCR beta V- and J-gene trimming.

PCR amplification relied on 60 Vbeta primers (plus 13 Jbeta primers). The data were produced by immunoSEQ multiplex PCR, yet TCRdb's version contains in-frame clones alone and is incomplete. This sample has some 150,000 clones, with approximately 84% found just once. Per the germline V gene, CDR1 is SGHTA and CDR2 is FQGNSA. The CDR3 loop spans 14 amino acids. V dropped 7 bases and J dropped 3; count of bases not matched to a gene: 8. The receptor's source is a woman aged 40 to 55 in good health and CMV-seronegative. J is TRBJ1-1 and V is TRBV7-2, with 7 bases aligning to TRBD1. The specimen was PBMCs. The CDR3 sequence: CASNGQVGDTEAFF. The CDR3 bases are TGTGCCAGCAACGGACAGGTCGGAGACACTGAAGCTTTCTTT. Based on the CDR3 plus reference TRBV7-2 and TRBJ1-1, the full variable domain is GAGVSQSPSNKVTEKGKDVELRCDPISGHTALYWYRQSLGQGLEFLIYFQGNSAPDKSGLPSDRFSAERTGGSVSTLTIQRTQQEDSAVYLCASNGQVGDTEAFFGQGTRLTVV.